One T cell receptor beta chain is described in this entry. This entry is derived from a study of shared clonotypes between healthy human individuals. In the study overall: Aged 18 to 49, the donors were a couple of women and a few men.

Profiling relied on immunoSEQ multiplex PCR, and the TCRdb table lists in-frame clones only, not all of them. The sample carries about 330,000 clones, around two thirds recorded once. V was cut by 7 bases and J by 0 bases, with 15 bases left in between. CDR3 length: 15 amino acids. Germline loops: CDR1 MNHEY, CDR2 SMNVEV (reference sequence). CD45RA-negative memory and CD45RA+ naive subsets were split from the CD4+ cells. This chain connects TRBV27 to TRBJ1-1, with D maybe TRBD1 (6 bases). The TCR originated in a man aged 25-40 years in good health. Sequenced: memory CD4+ T cells sorted from blood. Sample subset: CD45RA-negative fraction. The CDR3 DNA reads as TGTGCCAGCACAAGAGGGGGACGGATGAACACTGAAGCTTTCTTT. This sequence encodes CASTRGGRMNTEAFF.